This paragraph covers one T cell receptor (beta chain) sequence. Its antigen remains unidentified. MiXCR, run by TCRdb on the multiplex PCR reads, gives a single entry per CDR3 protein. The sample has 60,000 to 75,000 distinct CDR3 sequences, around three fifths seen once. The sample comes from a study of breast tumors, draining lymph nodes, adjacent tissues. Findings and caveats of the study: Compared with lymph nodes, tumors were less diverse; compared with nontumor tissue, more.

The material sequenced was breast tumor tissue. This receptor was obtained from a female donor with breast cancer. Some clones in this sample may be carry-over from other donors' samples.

The chain's CDR3 is CSVSRGTYEQYF. The CDR3 nucleotides read TGCAGCGTGTCACGAGGGACCTACGAGCAGTACTTC. The genes are TRBV29-1 and TRBJ2-7, with TRBD2 as a possible D gene (5 bases). The germline V and J ends were trimmed by 6 bases and 2 bases, with 11 bases remaining between them. Germline CDR1 reads SQVTM; CDR2 reads ANQGSEA. The CDR3 extends over 12 amino acids.